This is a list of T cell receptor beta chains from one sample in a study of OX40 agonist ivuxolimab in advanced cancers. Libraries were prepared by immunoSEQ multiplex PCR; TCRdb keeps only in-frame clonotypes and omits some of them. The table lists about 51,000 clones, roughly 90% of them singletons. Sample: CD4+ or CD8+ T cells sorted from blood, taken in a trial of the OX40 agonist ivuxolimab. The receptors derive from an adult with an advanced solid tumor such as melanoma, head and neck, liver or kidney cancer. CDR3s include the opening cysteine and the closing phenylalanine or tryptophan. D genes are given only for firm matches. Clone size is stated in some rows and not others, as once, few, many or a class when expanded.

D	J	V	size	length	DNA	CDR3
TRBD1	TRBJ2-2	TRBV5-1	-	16	TGCGCCAGCAGCTTGAGGACAGGAAAGAACACCGGGGAGCTGTTTTTT	CASSLRTGKNTGELFF
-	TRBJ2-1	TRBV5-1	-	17	TGCGCCAGCAGCTTGGCCACGCCGGGACTGCGGCTCAATGAGCAGTTCTTC	CASSLATPGLRLNEQFF
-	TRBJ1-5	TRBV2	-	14	TGTGCCTCACAATCAGAAAGGGATTTTCAGCCCCAGCATTTT	CASQSERDFQPQHF
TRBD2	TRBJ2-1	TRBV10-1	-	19	TGCGCCAGCAGTGAGGGGAGTAGGGGACTAGCGGGATCCTACAATGAGCAGTTCTTC	CASSEGSRGLAGSYNEQFF
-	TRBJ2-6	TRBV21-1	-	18	TGTGCCAGCAGCAAGGGGGGGACAGCCTTCTCTGGGGCCAACGTCCTGACTTTC	CASSKGGTAFSGANVLTF
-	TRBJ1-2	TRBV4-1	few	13	TGCGCCAGCAGCCAACGGACAGCGGGTGGCTACACCTTC	CASSQRTAGGYTF
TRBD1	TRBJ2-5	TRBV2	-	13	TGTGCCAGCAGTCCTGGACAGGGTCAGACCCAGTACTTC	CASSPGQGQTQYF
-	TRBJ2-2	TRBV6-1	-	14	TGTGCCAGCAGTGAACTGCAGGGCGCCGGGGAGCTGTTTTTT	CASSELQGAGELFF
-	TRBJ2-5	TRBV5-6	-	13	TGTGCCAGCAGCTCGGGCCCCTTAGAGACCCAGTACTTC	CASSSGPLETQYF
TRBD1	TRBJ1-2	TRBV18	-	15	TGTGCCAGCTCACTCGGACAGGGGAATCGATATGGCTACACCTTC	CASSLGQGNRYGYTF
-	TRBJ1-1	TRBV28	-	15	TGTGCCAGCAGTCGTTTTAAAGGGGCGGTCACTGAAGCTTTCTTT	CASSRFKGAVTEAFF
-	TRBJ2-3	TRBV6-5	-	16	TGTGCCAGCAGTTACGGGGGGCGCCTAGCGGCAGATACGCAGTATTTT	CASSYGGRLAADTQYF
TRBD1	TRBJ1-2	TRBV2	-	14	TGTGCCAGCAGTACAAGGACAGGGAACTATGGCTACACCTTC	CASSTRTGNYGYTF
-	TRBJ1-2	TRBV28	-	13	TGTGCCAGCAGATCCGGACTCATCTATGGCTACACCTTC	CASRSGLIYGYTF
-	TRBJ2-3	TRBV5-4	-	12	TGTGCCAGCAGCTTGGCGGCAGATACGCAGTATTTT	CASSLAADTQYF
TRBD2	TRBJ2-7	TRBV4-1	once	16	TGCGCCAGCAGCCACAATTACGGGACTAGCTCCTACGAGCAGTACTTC	CASSHNYGTSSYEQYF
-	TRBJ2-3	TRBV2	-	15	TGTGCCAGCAGGCCCGAGGGACGAGGGGCAGATACGCAGTATTTT	CASRPEGRGADTQYF
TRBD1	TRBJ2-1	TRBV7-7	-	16	TGTGCTAGCAGCTTAGGGCAGGGGGCCTCCTACAATGAGCAGTTCTTC	CASSLGQGASYNEQFF
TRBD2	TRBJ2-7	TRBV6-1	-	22	TGTGCCAGCAGGGAAGCGATAAGGACTAGCTTTTTCTCAACTGCCGCGCTCTACGAGCAGTACTTC	CASREAIRTSFFSTAALYEQYF
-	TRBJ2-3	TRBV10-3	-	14	TGTGCCATCAGACGCGGGATAGACACAGATACGCAGTATTTT	CAIRRGIDTDTQYF
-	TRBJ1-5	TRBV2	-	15	TGTGCCAGCAGTGCAATGGGGGGTGGCAATCAGCCCCAGCATTTT	CASSAMGGGNQPQHF
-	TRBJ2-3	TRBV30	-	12	TGTGCCTGGAGTGAACCGGGTGGGACGCAGTATTTT	CAWSEPGGTQYF
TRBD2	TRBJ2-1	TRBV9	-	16	TGTGCCAGCAGCGTAGGACCTAGCGGGGGGCCCTATGAGCAGTTCTTC	CASSVGPSGGPYEQFF
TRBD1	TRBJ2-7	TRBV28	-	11	TGTGCCAGCAGTTCTAACAGGGGCCGGTACTTC	CASSSNRGRYF
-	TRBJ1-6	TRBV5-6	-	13	TGTGCCACCTCACGAGGAGCGAATTCACCCCTCCACTTT	CATSRGANSPLHF
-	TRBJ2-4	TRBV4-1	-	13	TGCGCCAGCCGGGGGACCTCCAAAAACATTCAGTACTTC	CASRGTSKNIQYF
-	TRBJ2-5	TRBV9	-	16	TGTGCCAGCAGCGTAACCCCGGGACAAGCTTTAGAGACCCAGTACTTC	CASSVTPGQALETQYF
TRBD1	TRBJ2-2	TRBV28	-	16	TGTGCCAGCAGTGGGGCCGGGACAGGGTACACCGGGGAGCTGTTTTTT	CASSGAGTGYTGELFF
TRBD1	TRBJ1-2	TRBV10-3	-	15	TGTGCCATCAGAGGGACAGACATTGCTAACTATGGCTACACCTTC	CAIRGTDIANYGYTF
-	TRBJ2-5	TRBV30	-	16	TGTGCCTGGAGCGAAAATTTCGGGGGAGTTCAAGAGACCCAGTACTTC	CAWSENFGGVQETQYF
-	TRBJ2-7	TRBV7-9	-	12	TGTGCCAGCAGCTTAGAAAGGACAGAGCAGTACTTC	CASSLERTEQYF
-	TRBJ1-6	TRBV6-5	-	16	TGTGCCAGCAGTTACTCGGGGGGCGGCATCAATTCACCCCTCCACTTT	CASSYSGGGINSPLHF
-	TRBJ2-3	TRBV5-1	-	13	TGCGCCAGCAGTACAGGCGACACAGATACGCAGTATTTT	CASSTGDTDTQYF
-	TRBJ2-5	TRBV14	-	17	TGTGCCAGCAGCCAAGCCAGCGGGACACTTTACCAAGAGACCCAGTACTTC	CASSQASGTLYQETQYF
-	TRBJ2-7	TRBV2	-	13	TGTGCCAGCAGGGAGGGGACAGCCTACGAGCAGTACTTC	CASREGTAYEQYF
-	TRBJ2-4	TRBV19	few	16	TGTGCCAGTAGTATAGATCTAACGTTAGCCAAAAACATTCAGTACTTC	CASSIDLTLAKNIQYF
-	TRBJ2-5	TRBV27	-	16	TGTGCCAGCAGTTTGGACCGGGACACGGCGGGGCGGGCCCAGTACTTC	CASSLDRDTAGRAQYF
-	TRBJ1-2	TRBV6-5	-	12	TGTGCCAGCAGTAAGACTAACTATGGCTACACCTTC	CASSKTNYGYTF
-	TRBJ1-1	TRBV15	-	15	TGTGCCACCAGCAGAGCTAGGGTCACAACCACTGAAGCTTTCTTT	CATSRARVTTTEAFF
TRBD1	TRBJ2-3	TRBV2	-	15	TGTGCCAGCAGGGCTGACAGGGGTTCGGCAGATACGCAGTATTTT	CASRADRGSADTQYF
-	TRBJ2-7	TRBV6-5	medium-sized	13	TGTGCCAGCAGTTATTCAGGGGCCTACGAGCAGTACTTC	CASSYSGAYEQYF
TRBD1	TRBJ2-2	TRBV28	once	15	TGTGCCAGCAGTTGGGGAGGACAGGGGGCTAAGGAGCTGTTTTTT	CASSWGGQGAKELFF
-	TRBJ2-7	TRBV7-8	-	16	TGTGCCAGCAGCTTACCCGTCAGGTTTGGTTCTCACGAGCAGTACTTC	CASSLPVRFGSHEQYF
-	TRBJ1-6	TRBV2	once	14	TGTGCCAGCAGTGTAGACAGCGTCGAATCACCCCTCCACTTT	CASSVDSVESPLHF
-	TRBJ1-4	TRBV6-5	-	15	TGTGCCAGCAGAGCGAGGGGGAGGACTAATGAAAAACTGTTTTTT	CASRARGRTNEKLFF
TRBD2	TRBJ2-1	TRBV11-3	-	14	TGTGCCAGCAGCCGCTTAGCGGGAGGGGCTGAGCAGTTCTTC	CASSRLAGGAEQFF
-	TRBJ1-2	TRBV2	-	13	TGTGCCAGCAGGGCCGGTAAGGACCTCGACTACACCTTC	CASRAGKDLDYTF
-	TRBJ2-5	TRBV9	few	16	TGTGCCAGCAGCGTAGGGTCCCGCCAGGGACAAGAGACCCAGTACTTC	CASSVGSRQGQETQYF
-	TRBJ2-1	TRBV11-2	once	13	TGTGCCAGCAGTTATGACAGCCACAATGAGCAGTTCTTC	CASSYDSHNEQFF
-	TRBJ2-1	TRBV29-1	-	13	TGCAGCGTTGTTAAGACTAACTACAATGAGCAGTTCTTC	CSVVKTNYNEQFF